The 30 T cell receptor beta chains listed next were all sequenced from one sample in a study of T cell changes during pregnancy in multiple sclerosis. Sequencing was performed with immunoSEQ multiplex PCR; in TCRdb, only in-frame clones are kept and a portion is missing. Seen here are fewer than 75,000 clones, approximately 90% observed once, and the top ten hold about 3.8%. This specimen was peripheral blood, taken after pregnancy. The receptor source for this set is a female donor in good health, enrolled as a control in a pregnancy study.

The chain combines TRBV7-2 with TRBJ2-7, with a weak D call TRBD1 (6 bases). The V gene lost 2 bases and the J gene lost 3 bases, with 14 bases spanning the gap. Looked up from germline, CDR1 is SGHTA and CDR2 is FQGNSA. The CDR3 spans 15 residues. The CDR3 loop reads CASSLSRGSFYEQYF. DNA for the CDR3: TGTGCCAGCAGCTTATCAAGGGGGTCCTTCTACGAGCAGTACTTC.

This chain uses TRBV10-3 with TRBJ2-1; TRBD2 might be the D (7 bases). Trimming removed 3 bases at V and 8 bases at J, with 20 bases between. Germline V gene data show CDR1 as ENHRY and CDR2 as SYGVKD. This CDR3 is 16 amino acids long. The CDR3 bases are TGTGCCATCAGTGACCTAGGACAAGGGGGGGGGCATGAGCAGTTCTTC. Its translation is CAISDLGQGGGHEQFF.

The chain has TRBV7-3 and TRBJ2-3; D unclear. The V gene's germline CDR1 is SGHTA and CDR2 FQGTGA. Trimming left V 2 bases short and J 4 bases short, with 10 bases between. The CDR3 consists of 14 residues. For the CDR3, the DNA is TGTGCCAGCAGCTTACGTTCACACGCAGATACGCAGTATTTT. It codes for CASSLRSHADTQYF.

The genes are TRBV4-1 and TRBJ2-7; a weak D match, TRBD2 (6 bases). This CDR3 region has 13 residues. Trimming stripped 4 bases from V and 2 bases from J, with 9 bases between. Germline V lookup: CDR1 MGHRA, CDR2 YSYEKL. CDR3 DNA sequence: TGCGCCAGCAGCCGGGGACTGACCTACGAGCAGTACTTC. Its translation: CASSRGLTYEQYF.

This chain joins TRBV4-3 and TRBJ2-6; D is uncertain. CDR3 size: 14 residues. V was shortened by 3 bases and J by 1 base, with 4 bases between the two germline ends. Germline CDR1 and CDR2: LGHNA and YSLEER. CDR3 bases: TGCGCCAGCAGCCACTTTTCTGGGGCCAACGTCCTGACTTTC. Residues: CASSHFSGANVLTF.

This clone ranks as medium-sized. Here the CDR3 DNA reads TGTGCCAGCTCACTAAACGACCTGGACTCCTTATGGGGCGAGCAGTACTTC. Translating it yields CASSLNDLDSLWGEQYF. The genes are TRBV18 and TRBJ2-7, with D possibly being TRBD2 (5 bases). Germline assignment: CDR1 KGHSH and CDR2 LQKENI. The V end was cut by 4 bases, the J end by 6 bases, with 25 bases between. The CDR3 runs to 17 residues.

This clone was recorded once. The chain couples TRBV2 to TRBJ2-1, with 8 bases aligning to TRBD2. Germline V CDR1 and CDR2: SNHLY, FYNNEI. The CDR3 contains 14 residues. Germline trimming cut 4 bases from V and 14 bases from J; bases unmatched to any gene: 13. The CDR3 spells CASSGLAPEGRKFF. For the CDR3, the DNA is TGTGCCAGCAGTGGACTAGCGCCCGAGGGCCGCAAGTTCTTC.

V is TRBV2 and J is TRBJ2-3; 9 positions agree with TRBD1. Germline CDR1 SNHLY, CDR2 FYNNEI. The ends lost 5 bases at V and 1 base at J; junction bases unmatched: 7. CDR3 size: 16 residues. CDR3 in amino acids: CASSTPRQGGTDTQYF. CDR3 in DNA: TGTGCCAGCAGTACCCCTAGACAGGGGGGCACAGATACGCAGTATTTT.

The J gene is TRBJ2-2, the V gene TRBV9; 8 bases line up with TRBD1. Germline CDR1 is SGDLS and CDR2 is YYNGEE. V gave up 4 bases and J gave up 6 bases; unmatched junction bases: 5. The CDR3 covers 14 residues. DNA for the CDR3: TGTGCCAGCAGCATAGGACAGGGTCCCGGGGAGCTGTTTTTT. Translation gives CASSIGQGPGELFF.

Concerning this clone: Other DNA sequences from this sample encode an identical CDR3 as well. The rearrangement uses TRBV6-5 and TRBJ1-2, with D maybe TRBD1 (5 bases). The V end lost 5 bases, the J end lost 5 bases, and 9 bases lay between the germline ends. The CDR3 loop spans 12 amino acids. Germline-derived CDR1 and CDR2 are MNHEY and SVGAGI. CDR3 amino acids: CASSLQGYGYTF. DNA for the CDR3: TGTGCCAGCAGTCTCCAGGGATATGGCTACACCTTC.

The CDR3 sequence is CATPGGTGAFF. The CDR3 nucleotides are TGTGCCACACCGGGTGGGACAGGAGCTTTCTTT. The gene calls are TRBV6-4 and TRBJ1-1; TRBD1 aligns across 8 bases. V lost 10 bases to trimming and J lost 10 bases; unmatched junction nucleotides: 8. The germline V gene encodes CDR1 MRHNA and CDR2 SNTAGT. This CDR3 is 11 amino acids long.

The genes are TRBV7-3 and TRBJ2-7, with D hard to call. V was shortened by 2 bases and J by 5 bases, with 13 bases between the two germline ends. The CDR3 consists of 14 residues. CDR1 SGHTA and CDR2 FQGTGA come from the germline V gene. CDR3 amino acids: CASSLLGESNEQYF. The CDR3 bases are TGTGCCAGCAGCTTACTCGGAGAGAGCAACGAGCAGTACTTC.

The rearrangement links TRBV13 to TRBJ1-1; tentatively, D is TRBD1 (5 bases). The CDR3 has 16 amino acids. Germline V gene lookup returns CDR1 PRHDT and CDR2 FYEKMQ (reference sequence). Deletions cut 1 base from V and 1 base from J, with 13 bases between. CDR3 coding DNA: TGTGCCAGCAGCTTAGTTCGGGGGATTAGGAACACTGAAGCTTTCTTT. It codes for CASSLVRGIRNTEAFF.

The CDR3 reads CASRFSGEGDEQFF. The DNA for the CDR3 is TGCGCCAGCAGATTCAGCGGAGAGGGGGATGAGCAGTTCTTC. The V call is TRBV5-1, the J call TRBJ2-1, with a tentative D call TRBD1 (6 bases). This CDR3 is built from 14 residues. The germline CDR1 and CDR2 sequences are SGHRS and YFSETQ. Trimming left V 5 bases short and J 8 bases short, with 17 bases between.

This clone occurred once. This chain joins TRBV5-5 and TRBJ2-7; no clear D gene. The ends were cut back, 2 bases at V and 3 bases at J, with 9 bases in the middle. This CDR3 has 13 amino acids. The germline V gene has CDR1 SGHKS and CDR2 YYEKEE (reference sequence). CDR3 nucleotides: TGTGCCAGCAGCTTCATAGAAGACTACGAGCAGTACTTC. The encoded protein is CASSFIEDYEQYF.

This clone was detected only a few times. V gene TRBV18 combines with J gene TRBJ1-2; D unclear. Trimming took 1 base from V and 2 from J, leaving 11 bases between them. Per the germline V gene, CDR1 is KGHSH and CDR2 is LQKENI. The CDR3 is 15 residues long. The CDR3 DNA reads TGTGCCAGCTCACCACAAACCGGGATCAACTATGGCTACACCTTC. It codes for CASSPQTGINYGYTF.

The chain uses TRBV10-3 and TRBJ1-2; TRBD1 matches 8 bases. The germline V gene has CDR1 ENHRY and CDR2 SYGVKD. V lost 11 bases, J lost 5 bases, and 13 bases stayed unmatched. This CDR3 spans 14 amino acids. The CDR3 here is CAARDGTGGYGYTF. The CDR3, as DNA: TGTGCCGCGAGGGACGGAACAGGGGGTTATGGCTACACCTTC.

This clone has a handful of counts. The genes are TRBV7-8 and TRBJ2-7; tentative D call: TRBD2 (7 bases). From germline, CDR1 is SGHVS and CDR2 FQNEAQ. With 5 bases removed from V and 3 bases from J, the gap between germline ends came to 20 bases. The CDR3 is 16 amino acids. As DNA, the CDR3 is TGTGCCAGCAGCCCCCTAGGGGGAGCGGGGTTCTACGAGCAGTACTTC. This gives the protein CASSPLGGAGFYEQYF.

The CDR3, as DNA: TGTGCCAGCACCTCGGGGACCTACGAGCAGTACTTC. It encodes CASTSGTYEQYF. The genes are TRBV6-5 and TRBJ2-7, with TRBD2 as a possible D gene (5 bases). The CDR3 spans 12 residues. Trimming cost V 7 bases and J 2 bases, with 9 bases left between them. Germline V CDR1 and CDR2: MNHEY, SVGAGI.

This clone was seen a single time. The chain has TRBV28 and TRBJ1-2; D might be TRBD1 (5 bases). The V gene's germline CDR1 is MDHEN and CDR2 SYDVKM. V shed 1 base and J shed 2 bases, with 14 bases lying between them. The CDR3 consists of 16 residues. In nucleotides, the CDR3 is TGTGCCAGCAGTTTATTGGGGCGGGGCCAAAACTATGGCTACACCTTC. Its protein is CASSLLGRGQNYGYTF.

The gene calls are TRBV6-4 and TRBJ2-3, with TRBD2 matching over 9 bases. The CDR3 has 18 amino acids. V lost 0 bases and J lost 2; bases outside the gene matches: 9. CDR1 is MRHNA, CDR2 SNTAGT, per germline. DNA for the CDR3: TGTGCCAGCAGTGACTCGGGTAGCGGGAGACTACTCACAGATACGCAGTATTTT. Translating it yields CASSDSGSGRLLTDTQYF.

This CDR3 is CSVAAGSGEQYF. In DNA form, the CDR3 reads TGCAGCGTTGCAGCGGGATCGGGGGAGCAGTACTTC. This sequence joins TRBV29-1 and TRBJ2-7; 7 bases align to TRBD2. V shed 4 bases and J 7 bases; nucleotides not matched to a gene: 7. Germline CDR1 reads SQVTM; CDR2 reads ANQGSEA. The CDR3 runs 12 residues.

The chain carries TRBV6-5 and TRBJ1-2; 9 nucleotides line up with TRBD1. V gave up 6 bases and J gave up 4 bases; unmatched junction bases: 6. Germline V lookup: CDR1 MNHEY, CDR2 SVGAGI. The CDR3 totals 14 residues. CDR3 coding DNA: TGTGCCAGCAGCCCCCGGGGACAGGGCTATGGCTACACCTTC. This translates into CASSPRGQGYGYTF.

The chain is built from TRBV5-6 and TRBJ1-2, with 7 bases lining up with TRBD1. Unmatched junction bases numbered 4, after V lost 1 base and J lost 1 base. This CDR3 spans 15 amino acids. CDR1 SGHDT and CDR2 YYEEEE come from the germline V gene. The CDR3 is CASSLRGTVNYGYTF. DNA for the CDR3: TGTGCCAGCAGCTTGAGAGGGACAGTTAACTATGGCTACACCTTC.

V is TRBV7-2 and J is TRBJ1-2; weak D call: TRBD1 (6 bases). The CDR3 length is 13 residues. V dropped 1 base and J dropped 12 bases, with 15 bases sitting between them. Germline values: CDR1 SGHTA, CDR2 FQGNSA. CDR3 in amino acids: CASSLGSTGRDTF. In DNA form, the CDR3 reads TGTGCCAGCAGCTTAGGATCCACAGGGCGGGACACCTTC.

This CDR3 is CASSLERTGSTEAFF. The DNA of the CDR3 is TGCGCCAGCAGCTTGGAGCGGACAGGGAGCACTGAAGCTTTCTTT. The gene calls are TRBV5-1 and TRBJ1-1, with TRBD1 matching over 8 bases. V lost 0 bases and J lost 4; bases outside the gene matches: 5. The CDR3 contains 15 residues. The germline V gene has CDR1 SGHRS and CDR2 YFSETQ.

The chain has TRBV18 and TRBJ1-2; D possibly corresponds to TRBD1 (6 bases). This CDR3 has 15 amino acids. Trimming pared 2 bases from V and 2 bases from J, leaving 12 bases between. Germline CDR1 reads KGHSH; CDR2 reads LQKENI. The CDR3 region has the DNA TGTGCCAGCTCACCAGATTCGCAGGGGAACTATGGCTACACCTTC. The encoded protein is CASSPDSQGNYGYTF.

The sample holds one count of this clone. The chain joins TRBV7-2 to TRBJ2-3; 9 bases align to TRBD2. V was clipped by 2 bases and J by 6 bases; unmatched bases: 6. CDR1 is SGHTA, CDR2 FQGNSA, per germline. The CDR3 extends over 15 amino acids. This CDR3 reads CASSLMASGADTQYF. The CDR3 nucleotides read TGTGCCAGCAGCTTAATGGCTAGCGGGGCCGATACGCAGTATTTT.

This chain links TRBV10-2 with TRBJ1-4; no clear D. Germline assignment: CDR1 WSHSY and CDR2 SAAADI. Trimming took 1 base from V and 5 from J, leaving 5 bases between them. This CDR3 has 13 amino acids. The CDR3 bases are TGCGCCAGCAGTGAGTACGGGAATGAAAAACTGTTTTTT. Translation gives CASSEYGNEKLFF.

V and J are TRBV7-7 and TRBJ2-5; maybe TRBD1 (5 bases). V lost 5 bases and J lost 1, with 8 bases in between. CDR1 and CDR2 (germline): SSHAT, FNYEAQ (reference sequence). The length of the CDR3 is 13 residues. CDR3 region: CASSTDSQETQYF. The CDR3 nucleotides are TGTGCCAGCAGCACAGACAGCCAAGAGACCCAGTACTTC. Full variable domain (rest looked up from reference TRBV7-7 and TRBJ2-5): GAGVSQSPRYKVTKRGQDVTLRCDPISSHATLYWYQQALGQGPEFLTYFNYEAQPDKSGLPSDRFSAERPEGSISTLTIQRTEQRDSAMYRCASSTDSQETQYFGPGTRLLVL.